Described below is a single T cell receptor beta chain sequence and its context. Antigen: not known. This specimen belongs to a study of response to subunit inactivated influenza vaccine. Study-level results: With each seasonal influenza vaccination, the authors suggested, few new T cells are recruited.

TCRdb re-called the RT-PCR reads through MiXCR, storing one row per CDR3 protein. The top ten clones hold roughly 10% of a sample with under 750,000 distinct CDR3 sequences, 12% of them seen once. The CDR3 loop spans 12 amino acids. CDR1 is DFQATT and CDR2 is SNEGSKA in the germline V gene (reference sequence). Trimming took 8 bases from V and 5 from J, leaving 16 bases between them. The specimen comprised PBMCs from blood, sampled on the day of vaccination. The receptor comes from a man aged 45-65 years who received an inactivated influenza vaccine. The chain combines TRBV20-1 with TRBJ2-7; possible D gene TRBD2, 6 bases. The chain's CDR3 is CSPEKGGNEQYF. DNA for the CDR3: TGCAGTCCCGAGAAAGGCGGGAACGAGCAGTACTTC.